The clone carrying this TCR beta chain was counted at least ten times. The CDR3 has 14 residues. Trimming stripped 2 bases from V and 7 bases from J, with 11 bases between. Germline CDR1 is SNHLY and CDR2 is FYNNEI. This sample is drawn from a study of type 1 regulatory T cells. Study at large: An in vitro protocol generated T-allo10, a Tr1-enriched, alloantigen-specific CD4 T cell product.

TCRdb reprocessed the reads via MiXCR and lists one record per CDR3 protein. Altogether approximately 20,000 distinct CDR3 sequences are present, roughly a tenth being singletons, with the ten largest covering approximately 2.5%. Sequenced input: CD4+ T cells, either the whole sample or a sorted fraction (not recorded which). The rearrangement joins TRBV2 to TRBJ2-2, with a weak D call TRBD1 (5 bases). The clonotype originates from a human donor in good health. The CDR3 protein is CASSEWSGLGELFF. CDR3 DNA sequence: TGTGCCAGCAGTGAATGGTCAGGGCTCGGGGAGCTGTTTTTT.